These 31 T cell receptor beta chains came from one sample sequenced in a study of blood T cells in healthy people across ages. A second PCR of 7 to 11 cycles used a sample-barcoded 5' primer and a J-beta primer mix. TCRdb reprocessed the 5' RACE reads with MiXCR, giving one entry per CDR3 protein. The table lists around 1.1 million distinct CDR3 sequences, roughly two fifths of them singletons. Sequenced input: blood. All receptors come from a young man in good health.

This chain connects TRBV4-2 to TRBJ1-4; D might be TRBD1 (6 bases). CDR3 length: 16 residues. V lost 0 bases and J lost 7, with 15 bases in between. The germline V gene has CDR1 LGHNA and CDR2 YNFKEQ. CDR3 loop: CASSQDRGRGGEKLFF. For the CDR3, the DNA is TGTGCCAGCAGCCAAGATAGGGGCAGGGGTGGTGAAAAACTGTTTTTT.

This rearrangement joins TRBV20-1 to TRBJ2-1; TRBD2 agrees at 14 bases. Germline CDR1 is DFQATT and CDR2 is SNEGSKA (reference sequence). The CDR3 runs 16 residues. Trimming at V came to 3 bases and at J to 5 bases, leaving 6 bases not matched to a gene. The CDR3 nucleotides read TGCAGTGCTAGGGGACTAGCGGGGGCGTTCCACAATGAGCAGTTCTTC. This encodes CSARGLAGAFHNEQFF.

This clonotype was detected only a few times. The chain uses TRBV20-1 and TRBJ1-2; TRBD1 agrees at 11 bases. The junction had 8 bases not matched to a gene; V was cut back by 0 bases and J by 2 bases. The CDR3 spans 17 residues. Germline lookup yields CDR1 DFQATT and CDR2 SNEGSKA (reference sequence). Here the CDR3 reads CSARDVDRGLGNYGYTF. CDR3 DNA: TGCAGTGCTAGAGATGTGGACAGGGGGCTTGGGAACTATGGCTACACCTTC.

The chain links TRBV7-3 to TRBJ1-1; D possibly corresponds to TRBD1 (6 bases). Germline V gene sequence: CDR1 SGHTA, CDR2 FQGTGA. There are 15 residues in the CDR3. The V end lost 6 bases, the J end lost 4 bases, and 18 bases lay between the germline ends. The CDR3 DNA follows: TGTGCCAGCAGGTTCCAGGGGCAATCTATCACTGAAGCTTTCTTT. Translated, it gives CASRFQGQSITEAFF.

This clonotype was seen more than once but under ten times. The J gene is TRBJ1-2, the V gene TRBV6-2 or TRBV6-3, with D hard to call. The V and J ends lost 7 bases and 4 bases respectively, with 34 bases between them. The CDR3 sequence is 20 residues long. Per the germline V gene, CDR1 is MNHEY and CDR2 is SVGEGT. The CDR3 protein is CASTDRLRYLTGPGVYGYTF. Written as DNA, the CDR3 is TGTGCCAGCACTGACCGCTTGCGATACCTCACCGGGCCCGGGGTCTATGGCTACACCTTC.

The genes are TRBV28 and TRBJ1-5; possibly TRBD1 for D (5 bases). The ends were cut back, 2 bases at V and 8 bases at J, with 10 bases in the middle. Germline V gene sequence: CDR1 MDHEN, CDR2 SYDVKM. The CDR3 has 13 amino acids. The CDR3 DNA reads TGTGCCAGCAGTTTAGGGGGAAGGGAGCCCCAGCATTTT. It translates to CASSLGGREPQHF. The full variable domain, its missing parts supplied by reference TRBV28 and TRBJ1-5, is DVKVTQSSRYLVKRTGEKVFLECVQDMDHENMFWYRQDPGLGLRLIYFSYDVKMKEKGDIPEGYSVSREKKERFSLILESASTNQTSMYLCASSLGGREPQHFGDGTRLSIL.

The rearrangement uses TRBV28 and TRBJ2-6; tentative D call: TRBD1 (6 bases). The CDR3 is 16 residues long. CDR1 is MDHEN, CDR2 SYDVKM, per germline. V was trimmed by 5 bases and J by 0 bases, leaving 11 bases between them. The CDR3 protein is CASSPDRFSGANVLTF. The CDR3 DNA sequence: TGTGCCAGCAGTCCTGACAGGTTCTCTGGGGCCAACGTCCTGACTTTC.

This clonotype was found a few times. The rearrangement links TRBV27 to TRBJ2-7; tentative D call: TRBD1 (5 bases). This CDR3 region has 13 residues. The germline V gene has CDR1 MNHEY and CDR2 SMNVEV (reference sequence). Trimming pared 6 bases from V and 2 bases from J, leaving 11 bases between. This CDR3 is CASSLTATYEQYF. The CDR3 DNA reads as TGTGCCAGCAGCCTGACAGCAACCTACGAGCAGTACTTC.

The genes are TRBV6-5 and TRBJ1-1, with a tentative D call TRBD1 (6 bases). Germline V CDR1 and CDR2: MNHEY, SVGAGI. The CDR3 sequence is 18 residues long. Trimming pared 2 bases from V and 2 bases from J, leaving 21 bases between. The CDR3 sequence is CASSYGGPIRGVNTEAFF. CDR3 nucleotides: TGTGCCAGCAGTTACGGGGGACCGATCAGGGGCGTAAACACTGAAGCTTTCTTT.

The sample holds a few counts of this clonotype. This chain connects TRBV6-5 to TRBJ1-6; the match to TRBD1 covers 8 bases. The V gene end was trimmed by 4 bases and the J gene end by 5 bases; junction bases not matched to a gene: 1. Germline loops: CDR1 MNHEY, CDR2 SVGAGI. The CDR3 consists of 14 residues. The CDR3 DNA reads as TGTGCCAGCAGTTGGACAGGGAATAATTCACCCCTCCACTTT. It yields the protein CASSWTGNNSPLHF.

This clonotype appeared a few times. J is TRBJ2-5 and V is TRBV5-1, with a tentative D call TRBD2 (5 bases). CDR1 is SGHRS and CDR2 is YFSETQ in the germline V gene. The V end lost 1 base, the J end lost 7 bases, and 14 bases lay between the germline ends. This CDR3 spans 14 amino acids. CDR3 region: CASSLTPTEGTQYF. The CDR3 DNA is TGCGCCAGCAGCTTGACACCAACTGAGGGGACCCAGTACTTC.

The rearrangement joins TRBV6-2 or TRBV6-3 to TRBJ1-5, with D perhaps matching TRBD1 (6 bases). The CDR3 is 12 residues long. Germline CDR1 reads MNHEY; CDR2 reads SVGEGT. V shed 8 bases and J shed 5 bases, with 10 bases lying between them. CDR3 coding DNA: TGTGCCAGCGGAACAGGGTATCAGCCCCAGCATTTT. This gives the protein CASGTGYQPQHF.

The table lists this clonotype with a few counts. The V call is TRBV4-1, the J call TRBJ1-2; D possibly corresponds to TRBD1 (6 bases). The CDR3 runs 20 residues. Deletions cut 4 bases from V and 0 bases from J, with 27 bases between. The germline V gene has CDR1 MGHRA and CDR2 YSYEKL. The CDR3 sequence is CASSRITRGVTGNSNYGYTF. The CDR3 DNA sequence: TGCGCCAGCAGCCGGATCACTCGTGGGGTTACAGGGAATTCTAACTATGGCTACACCTTC.

This clonotype was seen a few times. CDR3 sequence (DNA): TGCAGCGTTTCGCAGGGAATGAGGGGCTACACCTTC. As protein: CSVSQGMRGYTF. The chain links TRBV29-1 to TRBJ1-2; tentative D call: TRBD1 (5 bases). The CDR3 covers 12 residues. Trimming removed 5 bases at V and 8 bases at J, with 15 bases between. The germline V gene has CDR1 SQVTM and CDR2 ANQGSEA.

This clonotype showed up just a few times. The chain is built from TRBV5-1 and TRBJ1-2; no clear D. The germline V gene has CDR1 SGHRS and CDR2 YFSETQ. V lost 0 bases, J lost 3 bases, and 12 bases lay in between. This CDR3 is built from 15 residues. The CDR3 region has the DNA TGCGCCAGCAGCTTGGGCCCCGGACGGTACTATGGCTACACCTTC. Protein product: CASSLGPGRYYGYTF.

The CDR3 protein is CASSQTPTGKYSYNEQYF. The CDR3 bases are TGTGCCAGCAGCCAAACCCCAACGGGGAAATACTCCTACAATGAGCAGTACTTC. This chain uses TRBV4-2 with TRBJ2-1, with D maybe TRBD2 (5 bases). The J call may not be correct, given that the DNA end is closer to TRBJ2-7. The germline V gene encodes CDR1 LGHNA and CDR2 YNFKEQ. This CDR3 contains 18 residues.

This clonotype has a handful of counts. Written as DNA, the CDR3 is TGTGCCAGCAGCGTAAGTGAGGGGGCTAACACTGAAGCTTTCTTT. Amino acid sequence: CASSVSEGANTEAFF. This sequence joins TRBV9 and TRBJ1-1; 7 positions match TRBD1. This CDR3 is built from 15 residues. The V gene end was trimmed by 1 base and the J gene end by 2 bases; junction bases not matched to a gene: 5. CDR1 is SGDLS, CDR2 YYNGEE, per germline.

This clonotype was seen just once. V gene TRBV5-4 combines with J gene TRBJ2-5; D is perhaps TRBD1 or TRBD2 (6 bases each). Germline V gene sequence: CDR1 SGHNT, CDR2 YYREEE (reference sequence). This CDR3 region has 17 residues. Trimming stripped 2 bases from V and 11 bases from J, with 28 bases between. This chain's CDR3 is CASSLPGGTKRVNEQYF. Written as DNA, the CDR3 is TGTGCCAGCAGCTTACCAGGCGGGACAAAAAGAGTCAATGAGCAGTACTTC.

The chain is built from TRBV28 and TRBJ1-4, with TRBD1 identical over 9 bases. The germline CDR1 and CDR2 sequences are MDHEN and SYDVKM. This CDR3 region has 18 residues. Germline trimming cut 3 bases from V and 8 bases from J; bases unmatched to any gene: 16. The CDR3 DNA is TGTGCCAGCAGTTTTAAATGGTTGGGACAGGGTTTTAGGGAAAAACTGTTTTTT. Translated, it gives CASSFKWLGQGFREKLFF.

This clonotype showed up many times. The CDR3 region has the DNA TGCAGCGTTGAAGGGGCGACGGCAAACACAGATACGCAGTATTTT. This encodes CSVEGATANTDTQYF. The gene calls are TRBV29-1 and TRBJ2-3; D unresolved. V gave up 1 base and J gave up 2 bases, with 13 bases separating them. The germline V gene has CDR1 SQVTM and CDR2 ANQGSEA. This CDR3 contains 15 residues.

This chain joins TRBV12-3 or TRBV12-4 and TRBJ2-4; maybe TRBD1 (6 bases). The end of the DNA is better explained by TRBJ2-5, so the J call may be wrong. The CDR3 has 14 amino acids. The CDR3: CASSLSQGMKTQYF. DNA for the CDR3: TGTGCCAGCAGTTTAAGTCAGGGGATGAAGACCCAGTACTTC.

This clonotype was seen repeatedly, ten times or more. The chain links TRBV6-1 to TRBJ2-1, with TRBD2 matching over 8 bases. V lost 11 bases to trimming and J lost 5 bases; unmatched junction nucleotides: 11. Germline V gene lookup returns CDR1 MNHNS and CDR2 SASEGT. The CDR3 is made up of 14 amino acids. For the CDR3, the DNA is TGTGCCGGGCTTCGGGGGGGTTCTAACAATGAGCAGTTCTTC. It specifies CAGLRGGSNNEQFF.

The table lists this clonotype with a few counts. The V and J genes are TRBV29-1 and TRBJ1-2; D is perhaps TRBD1 (6 bases). Germline assignment: CDR1 SQVTM and CDR2 ANQGSEA. V was cut by 2 bases and J by 8 bases, with 18 bases left in between. This CDR3 spans 14 amino acids. The CDR3 region has the DNA TGCAGCGTTGAAACTCGGGACAAAACTTGGGGCTACACCTTC. Its protein is CSVETRDKTWGYTF.

A few counts support this clonotype. This sequence joins TRBV6-2 or TRBV6-3 and TRBJ1-1; D not certain. The V end was cut by 0 bases, the J end by 8 bases, with 16 bases between. Germline assignment: CDR1 MNHEY and CDR2 SVGEGT. CDR3 length: 15 amino acids. This chain's CDR3 is CASSYSIVNTEEAFF. CDR3 nucleotides: TGTGCCAGCAGTTACTCTATCGTCAACACGGAGGAAGCTTTCTTT.

This clonotype was counted at least ten times. This chain links TRBV20-1 with TRBJ1-2; weak D call: TRBD1 (6 bases). CDR3 length: 14 amino acids. The V gene's germline CDR1 is DFQATT and CDR2 SNEGSKA (reference sequence). V shed 3 bases and J shed 8 bases, with 19 bases lying between them. CDR3 region: CSASQGNRVDGYTF. CDR3 nucleotides: TGCAGTGCTAGTCAGGGAAACAGGGTTGACGGCTACACCTTC.

The chain uses TRBV9 and TRBJ2-1, with a tentative D call TRBD1 (5 bases). The J call may be faulty, since TRBJ2-7 better matches the DNA end. CDR1 is SGDLS and CDR2 is YYNGEE in the germline V gene. CDR3 length: 14 residues. This chain's CDR3 is CASSGSRGHNEQYF. As DNA, the CDR3 is TGTGCCAGCAGCGGCAGTAGGGGCCACAATGAGCAGTACTTC.

There are a few counts of this clonotype. This rearrangement joins TRBV20-1 to TRBJ2-5, with TRBD2 matching over 12 bases. The CDR3 covers 17 residues. Germline V lookup: CDR1 DFQATT, CDR2 SNEGSKA (reference sequence). V was pared by 0 bases and J by 7 bases, with 12 bases of the junction left unmatched. CDR3 sequence reads: CSARDPTSGGLFGTQYF. The CDR3 DNA follows: TGCAGTGCTAGAGATCCGACTAGCGGGGGTCTTTTCGGGACCCAGTACTTC.

The chain links TRBV7-6 to TRBJ1-5, with 8 nucleotides matching TRBD1. V lost 3 bases and J lost 6; bases outside the gene matches: 7. CDR3 length equals 15 residues. Germline loops: CDR1 SGHVS, CDR2 FNYEAQ. CDR3 residues: CASSFYAGGSQPQHF. Written as DNA, the CDR3 is TGTGCCAGCAGCTTCTATGCAGGGGGCAGTCAGCCCCAGCATTTT.

This clonotype was seen a handful of times. The chain has TRBV7-2 and TRBJ2-3; no reliable D call. This CDR3 comprises 14 residues. Germline assignment: CDR1 SGHTA and CDR2 FQGNSA. V lost 3 bases to trimming and J lost 4 bases, with 11 bases between them. This CDR3 is CASSFPSFADTQYF. In DNA form, the CDR3 reads TGTGCCAGCAGCTTCCCATCCTTTGCAGATACGCAGTATTTT.

This clonotype was seen only a few times. One end of the junction is discordant with germline, which a read error may explain. The V call is TRBV20-1, the J call TRBJ2-6, with D possibly TRBD1 on 5 matching bases. The length of the CDR3 is 16 residues. Germline CDR1 is DFQATT and CDR2 is SNEGSKA (reference sequence). In nucleotides, the CDR3 is TGCAGTGCTAGAGGATGGAAGGGTTCTGGGGCCAACATCCTGACTTTC. Translated, it gives CSARGWKGSGANILTF.

The chain has TRBV2 and TRBJ1-1; D is ambiguous. The V end lost 6 bases, the J end lost 2 bases, and 7 bases lay between the germline ends. From germline, CDR1 is SNHLY and CDR2 FYNNEI. The length of the CDR3 is 12 residues. The CDR3 DNA reads as TGTGCCAGCAGAAGACCCAACACTGAAGCTTTCTTT. Protein: CASRRPNTEAFF.